This T cell receptor (beta chain) was retrieved from a study of blood T cells in healthy people across ages. After removal of 2 bases from V and 4 bases from J, the junction contained 5 bases not matched to a gene. The germline V gene has CDR1 MNHEY and CDR2 SVGAGI. The CDR3 consists of 15 residues. The table lists this clonotype with many counts. Its antigen is undetermined. Study results and caveats: Estimates based on one million T cells were treated as lower bounds.

A second about 6 to 12 cycle PCR used barcoded and J-beta primers. TCRdb used MiXCR to reprocess the 5' RACE reads, holding one entry per CDR3 protein. The table records about 730,000 distinct CDR3 sequences, roughly 47% of them present only once. The source is a woman aged 55-69 years in good health. The J gene is TRBJ2-7, the V gene TRBV6-5, with 10 bases matching TRBD1. Input material: blood. As DNA, the CDR3 is TGTGCCAGCAGTTACCCGGGACAGGGGTTTTACGAGCAGTACTTC. Residues: CASSYPGQGFYEQYF.